These 15 T cell receptor beta chains share one sample of origin, sequenced in a study of blood T cell repertoires in COVID-19. Assay used: immunoSEQ multiplex PCR; TCRdb lists only in-frame clones, some missing. The repertoire holds tens of thousands of clones, with nearly 90% as singletons. Sequencing was performed on peripheral blood. The receptor source for this set is a man in his fifties or sixties with active COVID-19.

The chain carries TRBV3-1 (or the pseudogene TRBV3-2) and TRBJ2-7, with 7 bases lining up with TRBD2. The ends lost 3 bases at V and 2 bases at J; junction bases unmatched: 10. The CDR3 runs to 16 residues. Germline V gives CDR1 LGHDT, CDR2 YNNKEL (reference sequence). The CDR3 DNA sequence: TGTGCCAGCAGCCATTTCTCGGGAGGAGAAACCTACGAGCAGTACTTC. Amino acid sequence: CASSHFSGGETYEQYF.

This chain connects TRBV2 to TRBJ1-5; TRBD1 agrees at 7 bases. This CDR3 spans 15 amino acids. V dropped 2 bases and J dropped 6; count of bases not matched to a gene: 7. Germline V gene sequence: CDR1 SNHLY, CDR2 FYNNEI. This CDR3 is CASSERRGGRQPQHF. The DNA of the CDR3 is TGTGCCAGCAGTGAAAGAAGAGGGGGCCGTCAGCCCCAGCATTTT.

The chain has TRBV2 and TRBJ2-2; D possibly corresponds to TRBD1 (5 bases). The germline CDR1 and CDR2 sequences are SNHLY and FYNNEI. This CDR3 is built from 13 residues. V was clipped by 7 bases and J by 1 base, with 7 bases between them. The chain's CDR3 is CASKQENTGELFF. CDR3 bases: TGTGCCAGCAAACAGGAGAACACCGGGGAGCTGTTTTTT.

The rearrangement joins TRBV10-3 to TRBJ1-1; possible D gene TRBD1, 5 bases. The CDR3 runs 13 residues. Germline V gives CDR1 ENHRY, CDR2 SYGVKD. Trimming left V 8 bases short and J 1 base short, with 11 bases between. The CDR3 DNA is TGTGCCATCGCCGGGACTCAGAACACTGAAGCTTTCTTT. Translated: CAIAGTQNTEAFF.

The chain employs TRBV28 and TRBJ2-5; no firm D call. The CDR3 length is 12 residues. The V and J ends lost 7 bases and 4 bases respectively, with 10 bases between them. The V gene's germline CDR1 is MDHEN and CDR2 SYDVKM. CDR3: CASTDPGETQYF. DNA of the CDR3: TGTGCCAGCACCGACCCGGGAGAGACCCAGTACTTC.

The gene calls are TRBV28 and TRBJ2-5; perhaps TRBD2 as D (6 bases). CDR3 length: 15 amino acids. The germline gives CDR1 MDHEN, CDR2 SYDVKM. The V end was cut by 3 bases, the J end by 4 bases, with 15 bases between. In nucleotides, the CDR3 is TGTGCCAGCAGTTTTGCAGGGAGGTTAGGAGAGACCCAGTACTTC. Its protein is CASSFAGRLGETQYF.

The rearrangement links TRBV6-5 to TRBJ2-3; D gene ambiguous. CDR1 is MNHEY and CDR2 is SVGAGI in the germline V gene. The length of the CDR3 is 11 residues. Trimming took off 7 bases at V and 3 bases at J, with 5 bases between the two ends. The DNA of the CDR3 is TGTGCCAGCACCGTGACAGATACGCAGTATTTT. Translated, it gives CASTVTDTQYF.

The V call is TRBV3-1 (or the pseudogene TRBV3-2), the J call TRBJ2-1, with 9 bases identical to TRBD1. This CDR3 is built from 16 residues. The ends lost 3 bases at V and 7 bases at J; junction bases unmatched: 10. Germline loops: CDR1 LGHDT, CDR2 YNNKEL (reference sequence). The CDR3 sequence is CASSQGGTGPANEQFF. CDR3 nucleotides: TGTGCCAGCAGCCAGGGGGGGACAGGGCCTGCAAATGAGCAGTTCTTC.

The chain joins TRBV6-2 or TRBV6-3 to TRBJ1-2, with 7 nucleotides matching TRBD1. This CDR3 has 13 amino acids. The germline V gene has CDR1 MNHEY and CDR2 SVGEGT. Unmatched junction bases numbered 7, after V lost 6 bases and J lost 6 bases. The CDR3 bases are TGTGCCAGCAGCCCGCGACAGGGAAATGGCTACACCTTC. This translates into CASSPRQGNGYTF.

The chain couples TRBV14 to TRBJ2-2; unclear D gene. Looked up from germline, CDR1 is SGHDN and CDR2 is FVKESK. There are 16 residues in the CDR3. V was clipped by 4 bases and J by 0 bases, with 12 bases between them. The CDR3 region has the DNA TGTGCCAGCAGCCCCCGGGTGGGTGCGAACACCGGGGAGCTGTTTTTT. This codes for CASSPRVGANTGELFF.

The chain is built from TRBV6-6 and TRBJ2-7; TRBD2 aligns across 11 bases. CDR3 size: 14 residues. The ends lost 5 bases at V and 1 base at J; junction bases unmatched: 1. Germline V CDR1 and CDR2: MNHNY, SVGAGI (reference sequence). DNA for the CDR3: TGTGCCAGCAGTACTAGCGGGGGTTCCTACGAGCAGTACTTC. It encodes CASSTSGGSYEQYF.

The gene calls are TRBV11-2 and TRBJ1-6; no clear D gene. V was trimmed by 2 bases and J by 0 bases, leaving 14 bases between them. This CDR3 contains 18 residues. Germline values: CDR1 SGHAT, CDR2 FQNNGV. The CDR3 DNA reads as TGTGCCAGCAGCTTAATGGAACGGGATTACTCCTATAATTCACCCCTCCACTTT. As protein: CASSLMERDYSYNSPLHF.

The chain links TRBV7-2 to TRBJ2-3; TRBD2 matches 8 bases. V was pared by 2 bases and J by 2 bases, with 3 bases of the junction left unmatched. Germline-derived CDR1 and CDR2 are SGHTA and FQGNSA. The CDR3 extends over 15 amino acids. The CDR3 DNA reads TGTGCCAGCAGCTTACGGCGGGGGGCCACAGATACGCAGTATTTT. Translating it yields CASSLRRGATDTQYF.

The rearrangement links TRBV6-1 to TRBJ1-2, with D maybe TRBD1 (5 bases). The germline V gene encodes CDR1 MNHNS and CDR2 SASEGT. This CDR3 is built from 16 residues. Trimming stripped 2 bases from V and 0 bases from J, with 13 bases between. The CDR3: CASSERGSTSNYGYTF. The CDR3 nucleotides read TGTGCCAGCAGTGAAAGGGGCTCAACTTCTAACTATGGCTACACCTTC.

The V gene is TRBV6-1, the J gene TRBJ1-3; D is unresolved. Trimming left V 2 bases short and J 0 bases short, with 11 bases between. Germline CDR1 reads MNHNS; CDR2 reads SASEGT. This CDR3 contains 16 residues. The CDR3, as DNA: TGTGCCAGCAGTGAACTCATAACGAGCTCTGGAAACACCATATATTTT. It encodes CASSELITSSGNTIYF.